A single sample is the source of the 27 T cell receptor beta chains below, sequenced in a study of T cells of healthy individuals. TCRdb called the 5' RACE reads again in MiXCR, with one record for every CDR3 protein. The repertoire has just over 40,000 distinct CDR3 sequences, 3.5% to 5.5% of them found once; the top ten carry about 10%. The receptor source for this set is a human donor in good health.

V and J are TRBV19 and TRBJ2-3, with 11 bases lining up with TRBD1. From germline, CDR1 is LNHDA and CDR2 SQIVND (reference sequence). This CDR3 has 15 amino acids. V gave up 7 bases and J gave up 6 bases; unmatched junction bases: 9. CDR3 in amino acids: CASNQPGQGVDTQYF. The CDR3 nucleotides read TGTGCCAGTAACCAACCGGGACAGGGGGTTGATACGCAGTATTTT.

This clonotype was counted many times. The chain is built from TRBV7-2 and TRBJ2-1; tentatively, D is TRBD2 (5 bases). Germline V gives CDR1 SGHTA, CDR2 FQGNSA. The CDR3 spans 13 residues. Trimming left V 5 bases short and J 7 bases short, with 12 bases between. The CDR3 region has the DNA TGTGCCAGCAGCGTACCGTCGGGGAATGAGCAGTTCTTC. Translated, it gives CASSVPSGNEQFF.

The chain combines TRBV13 with TRBJ1-6, with D tentatively TRBD1 (6 bases). The CDR3 contains 16 residues. Germline lookup yields CDR1 PRHDT and CDR2 FYEKMQ (reference sequence). V was shortened by 6 bases and J by 0 bases, with 12 bases between the two germline ends. CDR3 residues: CASRTGQSSYNSPLHF. CDR3 DNA sequence: TGTGCCAGCAGGACGGGACAAAGCTCCTATAATTCACCCCTCCACTTT.

This clonotype has just a few counts. V gene TRBV6-2 or TRBV6-3 combines with J gene TRBJ2-1, with D hard to call. CDR3 length: 12 amino acids. The V and J ends lost 1 base and 6 bases respectively, with 4 bases between them. Germline V gene lookup returns CDR1 MNHEY and CDR2 SVGEGT. Written as DNA, the CDR3 is TGTGCCAGCAGTTACTTAGCCAATGAGCAGTTCTTC. Residues: CASSYLANEQFF.

There are many counts of this clonotype. The chain recombines TRBV5-1 with TRBJ1-1; D is unclear. CDR3 size: 14 residues. Germline CDR1 and CDR2: SGHRS and YFSETQ. V was cut by 0 bases and J by 2 bases, with 8 bases left in between. The CDR3 DNA reads TGCGCCAGCAGCTTGGTTAAGGGAAACACTGAAGCTTTCTTT. Translating gives CASSLVKGNTEAFF.

This clonotype was seen ten or more times. The chain uses TRBV10-3 and TRBJ1-4; tentatively, D is TRBD1 (5 bases). The CDR3 loop spans 12 amino acids. V dropped 8 bases and J dropped 8 bases, with 12 bases sitting between them. Germline V lookup: CDR1 ENHRY, CDR2 SYGVKD. The CDR3 DNA follows: TGTGCCATCTCCGAGACAGCAGAAAAACTGTTTTTT. Translated: CAISETAEKLFF.

In this sample, this clonotype turned up many times. The chain carries TRBV6-5 and TRBJ2-1, with a tentative D call TRBD2 (5 bases). Germline V lookup: CDR1 MNHEY, CDR2 SVGAGI. Trimming removed 4 bases at V and 4 bases at J, with 11 bases between. The CDR3 sequence is 14 residues long. DNA of the CDR3: TGTGCCAGCAGTTTACGGACTGGATACAATGAGCAGTTCTTC. This encodes CASSLRTGYNEQFF.

This clonotype has ten or more counts. CDR3 region: CASSERGPTDTQYF. The CDR3 region has the DNA TGTGCCAGCAGTGAAAGGGGGCCCACAGATACGCAGTATTTT. The genes are TRBV12-3 or TRBV12-4 and TRBJ2-3; 7 positions agree with TRBD1. The CDR3 runs to 14 residues. V lost 5 bases, J lost 2 bases, and 4 bases stayed unmatched.

This clonotype showed up many times. The chain employs TRBV11-1 and TRBJ2-7; 13 bases agree with TRBD2. CDR3 length: 18 amino acids. The trim removed 2 bases at V and 1 base at J, leaving 8 bases unmatched. Germline assignment: CDR1 SGHAT and CDR2 FQDESV (reference sequence). The CDR3: CASSLIDSGLAGSYEQYF. CDR3 nucleotide sequence: TGTGCCAGCAGCTTAATTGATTCGGGACTAGCGGGATCCTACGAGCAGTACTTC. Full variable domain (missing parts from reference TRBV11-1 and TRBJ2-7): EAEVAQSPRYKITEKSQAVAFWCDPISGHATLYWYRQILGQGPELLVQFQDESVVDDSQLPKDRFSAERLKGVDSTLKIQPAELGDSAMYLCASSLIDSGLAGSYEQYFGPGTRLTVT.

This clonotype was detected ten times or more. This sequence joins TRBV11-2 and TRBJ2-5; the D gene is possibly TRBD2 (5 bases). The CDR3 sequence is 17 residues long. Germline V CDR1 and CDR2: SGHAT, FQNNGV. The V end was cut by 2 bases, the J end by 5 bases, with 21 bases between. CDR3 loop: CASSLKFRTLVGETQYF. DNA for the CDR3: TGTGCCAGCAGCTTAAAATTCAGGACTCTTGTAGGGGAGACCCAGTACTTC. Using reference TRBV11-2 and TRBJ2-5 for the parts outside the CDR3, the full variable domain is EAGVAQSPRYKIIEKRQSVAFWCNPISGHATLYWYQQILGQGPKLLIQFQNNGVVDDSQLPKDRFSAERLKGVDSTLKIQPAKLEDSAVYLCASSLKFRTLVGETQYFGPGTRLLVL.

This clonotype was observed many times. V usage is TRBV6-5 and J usage is TRBJ1-1; no reliable D call. The length of the CDR3 is 11 residues. Germline V CDR1 and CDR2: MNHEY, SVGAGI. The V and J ends lost 5 bases and 6 bases respectively, with 7 bases between them. This CDR3 reads CASSNGPEAFF. The CDR3 bases are TGTGCCAGCAGTAACGGGCCTGAAGCTTTCTTT.

This clonotype has a count of ten or more. This chain connects TRBV2 to TRBJ1-4; no clear D. The germline V and J ends were trimmed by 2 bases and 10 bases, with 11 bases remaining between them. Germline values: CDR1 SNHLY, CDR2 FYNNEI. This CDR3 is 13 amino acids long. This chain's CDR3 is CASSEYGVVKLFF. CDR3 sequence (DNA): TGTGCCAGCAGTGAATACGGCGTGGTAAAACTGTTTTTT. The full variable domain, rest sourced from reference TRBV2 and TRBJ1-4, is EPEVTQTPSHQVTQMGQEVILRCVPISNHLYFYWYRQILGQKVEFLVSFYNNEISEKSEIFDDQFSVERPDGSNFTLKIRSTKLEDSAMYFCASSEYGVVKLFFGSGTQLSVL.

This clonotype was found many times. Here the CDR3 reads CASTTSTGTEAFF. The DNA of the CDR3 is TGCGCCAGCACCACTTCGACAGGCACTGAAGCTTTCTTT. V gene TRBV5-1 combines with J gene TRBJ1-1, with D perhaps TRBD1 (6 bases). Trimming shortened V by 6 bases and J by 4 bases, and 13 bases separated the two germline ends. The CDR3 runs 13 residues. The germline V gene has CDR1 SGHRS and CDR2 YFSETQ. The full variable domain, in which reference TRBV5-1 and TRBJ1-1 provide the parts outside the CDR3, is KAGVTQTPRYLIKTRGQQVTLSCSPISGHRSVSWYQQTPGQGLQFLFEYFSETQRNKGNFPGRFSGRQFSNSRSEMNVSTLELGDSALYLCASTTSTGTEAFFGQGTRLTVV.

This clonotype was observed many times. This chain joins TRBV13 and TRBJ2-1; a weak D match, TRBD1 (5 bases). V was trimmed by 0 bases and J by 13 bases, leaving 10 bases between them. The CDR3 has 12 residues. Germline V gives CDR1 PRHDT, CDR2 FYEKMQ (reference sequence). The CDR3 bases are TGTGCCAGCAGCTTAGGTCCGACAGACCAGTTCTTC. This sequence encodes CASSLGPTDQFF.

This clonotype was seen at least ten times. The chain employs TRBV29-1 and TRBJ2-5; the match to TRBD2 covers 12 bases. The CDR3 contains 14 residues. Unmatched junction bases numbered 2, after V lost 2 bases and J lost 4 bases. Germline V lookup: CDR1 SQVTM, CDR2 ANQGSEA. Here the CDR3 reads CSVETSGGRETQYF. The CDR3 DNA is TGCAGCGTTGAAACTAGCGGGGGGCGAGAGACCCAGTACTTC.

There are many counts of this clonotype. The rearrangement links TRBV10-3 to TRBJ2-1, with 7 bases identical to TRBD1. Trimming at V came to 3 bases and at J to 3 bases, leaving 14 bases not matched to a gene. The CDR3 sequence is 18 residues long. Germline V gene lookup returns CDR1 ENHRY and CDR2 SYGVKD. The CDR3 loop reads CAISDPGTGARNYNEQFF. The CDR3 DNA reads as TGTGCCATCAGTGACCCTGGAACAGGGGCTCGGAACTACAATGAGCAGTTCTTC.

This clonotype appeared many times. V and J are TRBV7-8 and TRBJ2-5; 8 bases are shared with TRBD2. Germline V lookup: CDR1 SGHVS, CDR2 FQNEAQ. The CDR3 sequence is 15 residues long. V lost 5 bases, J lost 5 bases, and 10 bases stayed unmatched. DNA for the CDR3: TGTGCCAGCAGCCGCTCCGGACTAGCAGGGGAGACCCAGTACTTC. Protein sequence: CASSRSGLAGETQYF.

The chain has TRBV27 and TRBJ1-2, with D hard to call. V gave up 6 bases and J gave up 8 bases, with 10 bases separating them. The CDR3 length is 11 residues. Looked up from germline, CDR1 is MNHEY and CDR2 is SMNVEV (reference sequence). CDR3 DNA sequence: TGTGCCAGCAGAGGCTTCGGAGGCTACACCTTC. Translation: CASRGFGGYTF.

This clonotype has at least ten counts. The rearrangement links TRBV24-1 to TRBJ2-3; TRBD1 matches at 9 bases. Germline-derived CDR1 and CDR2 are KGHDR and SFDVKD. This CDR3 is 16 amino acids long. The ends lost 3 bases at V and 4 bases at J; junction bases unmatched: 7. The CDR3: CATSDAGTGLADTQYF. DNA for the CDR3: TGTGCCACCAGTGATGCCGGGACAGGGCTCGCAGATACGCAGTATTTT.

In its sample, this clonotype was seen a few times. This chain uses TRBV7-8 with TRBJ2-3; 9 positions match TRBD2. CDR3 length: 16 residues. The germline V gene has CDR1 SGHVS and CDR2 FQNEAQ. V was pared by 4 bases and J by 4 bases, with 9 bases of the junction left unmatched. This chain's CDR3 is CASSSKGPSGADTQYF. Written as DNA, the CDR3 is TGTGCCAGCAGCTCTAAAGGGCCTAGCGGGGCAGATACGCAGTATTTT.

There are a few counts of this clonotype. The rearrangement joins TRBV5-1 to TRBJ1-1, with D perhaps TRBD1 (6 bases). V lost 3 bases to trimming and J lost 3 bases, with 12 bases between them. The CDR3 is 14 amino acids. Germline values: CDR1 SGHRS, CDR2 YFSETQ. The CDR3 protein is CASSYRRGDTEAFF. The CDR3 bases are TGCGCCAGCAGCTATCGCAGGGGCGACACTGAAGCTTTCTTT.

Ten or more counts support this clonotype. In DNA form, the CDR3 reads TGTGCCAGCAGCCTCCCCGGGACAGGTGTTTTGAGGAATCAGCCCCAGCATTTT. Amino acid sequence: CASSLPGTGVLRNQPQHF. The chain has TRBV6-2 or TRBV6-3 and TRBJ1-5, with 8 bases lining up with TRBD1. Germline values: CDR1 MNHEY, CDR2 SVGEGT. J lost 4 bases, V lost 6 bases, and 17 bases had no gene match. This CDR3 is built from 18 residues.

The sample holds many counts of this clonotype. The chain recombines TRBV20-1 with TRBJ2-7; the D is unclear. There are 11 residues in the CDR3. Trimming took off 3 bases at V and 3 bases at J, with 6 bases between the two ends. Germline V gene lookup returns CDR1 DFQATT and CDR2 SNEGSKA (reference sequence). The CDR3 region has the DNA TGCAGTGCTAGCAAGCACTACGAGCAGTACTTC. It codes for CSASKHYEQYF.

This clonotype was detected many times. The V gene is TRBV10-3, the J gene TRBJ1-3, with TRBD1 matching over 9 bases. Trimming at V came to 6 bases and at J to 0 bases, leaving 6 bases not matched to a gene. Germline lookup yields CDR1 ENHRY and CDR2 SYGVKD. The CDR3 totals 16 residues. CDR3 nucleotides: TGTGCCATCAGCGAACAGGGGGCTTACTCTGGAAACACCATATATTTT. Amino acids: CAISEQGAYSGNTIYF.

The sample holds many counts of this clonotype. The rearrangement uses TRBV28 and TRBJ2-3, with D perhaps matching TRBD1 or TRBD2 (5 bases each). The CDR3 totals 17 residues. V was pared by 6 bases and J by 0 bases, with 19 bases between. CDR1 is MDHEN and CDR2 is SYDVKM in the germline V gene. As DNA, the CDR3 is TGTGCCAGCAGCACTACCCGGGACGTAACTAGCACAGATACGCAGTATTTT. It specifies CASSTTRDVTSTDTQYF. The full variable domain, its missing parts supplied by reference TRBV28 and TRBJ2-3, is DVKVTQSSRYLVKRTGEKVFLECVQDMDHENMFWYRQDPGLGLRLIYFSYDVKMKEKGDIPEGYSVSREKKERFSLILESASTNQTSMYLCASSTTRDVTSTDTQYFGPGTRLTVL.

This clonotype was seen more than once but under ten times. The chain employs TRBV6-2 or TRBV6-3 and TRBJ1-1; no reliable D call. V shed 2 bases and J shed 10 bases, with 8 bases lying between them. This CDR3 contains 11 residues. Looked up from germline, CDR1 is MNHEY and CDR2 is SVGEGT. CDR3 sequence (DNA): TGTGCCAGCAGTTACGGGCAGAGAGCTTTCTTT. Translated: CASSYGQRAFF.

This clonotype was seen only a few times. This chain uses TRBV11-2 with TRBJ2-7; a weak D match, TRBD2 (6 bases). Per germline, CDR1 SGHAT and CDR2 FQNNGV. V was cut by 6 bases and J by 6 bases, with 12 bases left in between. The length of the CDR3 is 12 residues. The CDR3 bases are TGTGCCAGCAGTTTGCGGCGGGGCGAGCAGTACTTC. Amino acids: CASSLRRGEQYF.